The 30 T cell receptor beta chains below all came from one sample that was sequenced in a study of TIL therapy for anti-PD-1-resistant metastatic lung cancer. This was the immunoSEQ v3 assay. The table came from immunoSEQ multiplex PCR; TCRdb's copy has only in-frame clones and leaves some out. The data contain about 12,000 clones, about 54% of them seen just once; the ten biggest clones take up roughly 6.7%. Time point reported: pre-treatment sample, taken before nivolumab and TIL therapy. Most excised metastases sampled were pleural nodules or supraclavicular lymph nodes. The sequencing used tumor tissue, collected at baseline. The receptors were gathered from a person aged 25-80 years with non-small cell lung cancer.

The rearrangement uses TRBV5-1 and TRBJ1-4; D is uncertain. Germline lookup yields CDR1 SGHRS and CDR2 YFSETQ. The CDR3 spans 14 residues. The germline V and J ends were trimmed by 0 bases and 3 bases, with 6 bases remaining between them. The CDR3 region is CASSLGGANEKLFF. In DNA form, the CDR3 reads TGCGCCAGCAGCTTGGGAGGTGCTAATGAAAAACTGTTTTTT.

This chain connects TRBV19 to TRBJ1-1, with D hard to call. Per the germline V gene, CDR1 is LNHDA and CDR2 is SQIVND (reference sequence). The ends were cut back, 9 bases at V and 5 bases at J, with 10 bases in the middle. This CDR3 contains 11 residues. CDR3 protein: CASQLGTEAFF. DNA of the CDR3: TGTGCCAGCCAACTGGGAACTGAAGCTTTCTTT. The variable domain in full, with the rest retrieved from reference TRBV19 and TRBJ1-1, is DGGITQSPKYLFRKEGQNVTLSCEQNLNHDAMYWYRQDPGQGLRLIYYSQIVNDFQKGDIAEGYSVSREKKESFPLTVTSAQKNPTAFYLCASQLGTEAFFGQGTRLTVV.

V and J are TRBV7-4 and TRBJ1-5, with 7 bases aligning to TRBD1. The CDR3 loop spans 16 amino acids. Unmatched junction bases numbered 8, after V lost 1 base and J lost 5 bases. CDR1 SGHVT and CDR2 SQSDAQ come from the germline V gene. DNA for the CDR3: TGTGCCAGCAGCTTAGGGTTCAGGGGGGAAGATCAGCCCCAGCATTTT. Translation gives CASSLGFRGEDQPQHF.

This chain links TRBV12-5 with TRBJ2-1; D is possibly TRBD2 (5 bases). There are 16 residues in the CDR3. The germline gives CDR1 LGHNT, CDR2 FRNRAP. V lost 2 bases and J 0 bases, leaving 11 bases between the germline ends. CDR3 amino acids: CASGLRGSTSYNEQFF. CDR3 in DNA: TGTGCTAGTGGTTTGAGAGGGAGTACCTCCTACAATGAGCAGTTCTTC.

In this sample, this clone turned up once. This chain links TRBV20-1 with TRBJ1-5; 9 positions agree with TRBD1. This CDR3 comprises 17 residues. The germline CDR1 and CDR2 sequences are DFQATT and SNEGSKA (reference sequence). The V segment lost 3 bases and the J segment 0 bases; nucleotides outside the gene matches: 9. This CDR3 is CSASSGQGLYSNQPQHF. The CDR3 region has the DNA TGCAGTGCTAGTTCGGGACAGGGCCTTTATAGCAATCAGCCCCAGCATTTT.

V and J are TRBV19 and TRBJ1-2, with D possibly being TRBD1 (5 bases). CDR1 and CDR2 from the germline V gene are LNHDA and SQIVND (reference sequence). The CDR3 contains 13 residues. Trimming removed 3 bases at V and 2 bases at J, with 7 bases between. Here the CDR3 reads CASSIRDNYGYTF. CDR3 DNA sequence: TGTGCCAGTAGTATTAGGGACAACTATGGCTACACCTTC.

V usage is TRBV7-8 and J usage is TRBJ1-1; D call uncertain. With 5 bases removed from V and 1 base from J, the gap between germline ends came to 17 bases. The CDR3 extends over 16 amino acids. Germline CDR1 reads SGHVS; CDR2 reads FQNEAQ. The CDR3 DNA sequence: TGTGCCAGCAGCCGTGTCGTGGTTTCTGGGAACACTGAAGCTTTCTTT. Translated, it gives CASSRVVVSGNTEAFF.

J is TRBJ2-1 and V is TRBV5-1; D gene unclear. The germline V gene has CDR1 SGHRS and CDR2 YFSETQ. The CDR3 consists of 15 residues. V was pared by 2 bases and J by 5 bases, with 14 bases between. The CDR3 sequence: CASSFQPSANNEQFF. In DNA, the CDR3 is TGCGCCAGCAGCTTCCAGCCATCAGCCAACAATGAGCAGTTCTTC.

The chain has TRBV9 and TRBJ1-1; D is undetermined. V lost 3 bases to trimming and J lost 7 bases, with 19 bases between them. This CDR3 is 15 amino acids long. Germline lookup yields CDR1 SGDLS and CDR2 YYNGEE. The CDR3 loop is CASSESPLVRGEAFF. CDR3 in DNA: TGTGCCAGCAGCGAGAGCCCCTTAGTCCGGGGTGAAGCTTTCTTT. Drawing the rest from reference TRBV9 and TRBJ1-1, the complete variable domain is DSGVTQTPKHLITATGQRVTLRCSPRSGDLSVYWYQQSLDQGLQFLIQYYNGEERAKGNILERFSAQQFPDLHSELNLSSLELGDSALYFCASSESPLVRGEAFFGQGTRLTVV.

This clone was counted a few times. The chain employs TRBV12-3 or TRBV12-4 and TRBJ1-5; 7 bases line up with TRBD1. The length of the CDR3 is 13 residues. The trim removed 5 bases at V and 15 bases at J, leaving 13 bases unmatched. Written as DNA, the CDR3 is TGTGCCAGCAGTACAGGGAACAGGGGAGGGTGGCATTTT. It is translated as CASSTGNRGGWHF.

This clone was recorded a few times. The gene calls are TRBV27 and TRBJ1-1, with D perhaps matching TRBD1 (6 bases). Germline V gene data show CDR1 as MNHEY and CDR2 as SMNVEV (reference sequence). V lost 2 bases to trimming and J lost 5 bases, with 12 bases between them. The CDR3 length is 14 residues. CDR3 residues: CASSLGRGVTEAFF. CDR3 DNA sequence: TGTGCCAGCAGTTTAGGAAGGGGGGTGACTGAAGCTTTCTTT.

The CDR3 spells CASSFSFDNEQFF. CDR3 DNA sequence: TGTGCCAGCAGTTTTTCCTTTGACAATGAGCAGTTCTTC. The chain recombines TRBV28 with TRBJ2-1, with D uncertain. The CDR3 has 13 residues. The ends were cut back, 3 bases at V and 5 bases at J, with 8 bases in the middle. Per germline, CDR1 MDHEN and CDR2 SYDVKM.

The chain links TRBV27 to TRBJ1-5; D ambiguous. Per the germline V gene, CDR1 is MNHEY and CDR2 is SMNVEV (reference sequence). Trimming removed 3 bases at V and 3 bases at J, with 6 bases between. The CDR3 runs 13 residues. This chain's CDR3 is CASSLAPNQPQHF. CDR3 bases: TGTGCCAGCAGTTTGGCACCCAATCAGCCCCAGCATTTT.

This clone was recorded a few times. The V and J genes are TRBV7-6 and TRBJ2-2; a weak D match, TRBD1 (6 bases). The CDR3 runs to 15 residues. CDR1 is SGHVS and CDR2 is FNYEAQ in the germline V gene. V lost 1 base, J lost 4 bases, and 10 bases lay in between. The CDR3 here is CASSLVSQGTGELFF. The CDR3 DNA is TGTGCCAGCAGCTTAGTATCACAGGGCACCGGGGAGCTGTTTTTT.

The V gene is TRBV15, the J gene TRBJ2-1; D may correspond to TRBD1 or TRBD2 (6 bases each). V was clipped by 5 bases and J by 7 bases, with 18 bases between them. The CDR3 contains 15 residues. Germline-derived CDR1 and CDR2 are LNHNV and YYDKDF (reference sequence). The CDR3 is CATSFMGGGGNEQFF. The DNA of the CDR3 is TGTGCCACCAGCTTTATGGGCGGAGGGGGTAATGAGCAGTTCTTC.

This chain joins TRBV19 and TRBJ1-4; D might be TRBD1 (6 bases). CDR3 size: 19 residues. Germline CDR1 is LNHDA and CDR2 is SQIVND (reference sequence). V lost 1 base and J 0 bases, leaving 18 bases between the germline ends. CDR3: CASSIGTGPGSATNEKLFF. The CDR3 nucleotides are TGTGCCAGTAGTATAGGTACAGGGCCGGGGAGTGCAACTAATGAAAAACTGTTTTTT.

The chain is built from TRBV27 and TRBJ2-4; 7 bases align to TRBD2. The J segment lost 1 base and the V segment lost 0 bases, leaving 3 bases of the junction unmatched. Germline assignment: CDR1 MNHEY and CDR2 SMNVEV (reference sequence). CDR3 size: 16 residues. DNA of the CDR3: TGTGCCAGCAGTTTATCGACACTAGCGGCCAAAAACATTCAGTACTTC. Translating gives CASSLSTLAAKNIQYF.

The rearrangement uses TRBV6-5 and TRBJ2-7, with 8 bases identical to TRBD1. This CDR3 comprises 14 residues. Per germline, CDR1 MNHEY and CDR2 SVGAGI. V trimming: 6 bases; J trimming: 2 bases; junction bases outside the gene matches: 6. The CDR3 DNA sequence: TGTGCCAGCAGGTACCGGGACAGGACCTACGAGCAGTACTTC. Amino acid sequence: CASRYRDRTYEQYF.

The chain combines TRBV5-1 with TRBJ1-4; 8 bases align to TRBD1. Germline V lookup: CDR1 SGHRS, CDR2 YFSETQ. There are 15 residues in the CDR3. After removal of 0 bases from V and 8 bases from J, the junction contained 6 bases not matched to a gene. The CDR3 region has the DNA TGCGCCAGCAGCTTGGACAGGGGGTTAGAGGAAAAACTGTTTTTT. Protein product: CASSLDRGLEEKLFF. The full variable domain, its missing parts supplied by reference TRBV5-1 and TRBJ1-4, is KAGVTQTPRYLIKTRGQQVTLSCSPISGHRSVSWYQQTPGQGLQFLFEYFSETQRNKGNFPGRFSGRQFSNSRSEMNVSTLELGDSALYLCASSLDRGLEEKLFFGSGTQLSVL.

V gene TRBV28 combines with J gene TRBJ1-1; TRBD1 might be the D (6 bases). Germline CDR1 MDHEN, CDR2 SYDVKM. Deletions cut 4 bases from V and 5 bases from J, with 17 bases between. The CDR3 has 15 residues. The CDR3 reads CASSSQDSPGTEAFF. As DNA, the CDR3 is TGTGCCAGCAGTTCCCAGGACAGTCCGGGAACTGAAGCTTTCTTT. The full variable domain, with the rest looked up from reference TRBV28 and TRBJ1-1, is DVKVTQSSRYLVKRTGEKVFLECVQDMDHENMFWYRQDPGLGLRLIYFSYDVKMKEKGDIPEGYSVSREKKERFSLILESASTNQTSMYLCASSSQDSPGTEAFFGQGTRLTVV.

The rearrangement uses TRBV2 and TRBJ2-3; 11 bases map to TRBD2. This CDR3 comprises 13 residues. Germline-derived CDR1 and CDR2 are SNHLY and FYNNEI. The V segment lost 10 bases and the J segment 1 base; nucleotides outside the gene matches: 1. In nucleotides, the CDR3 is TGTGCCAAGGGACTAGCGGGCACAGATACGCAGTATTTT. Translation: CAKGLAGTDTQYF.

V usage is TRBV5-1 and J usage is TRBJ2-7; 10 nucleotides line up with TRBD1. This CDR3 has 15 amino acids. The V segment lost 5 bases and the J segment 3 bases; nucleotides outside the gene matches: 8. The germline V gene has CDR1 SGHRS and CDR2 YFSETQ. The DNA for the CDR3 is TGCGCCAGCAGATCCGGGACAGGGGCTGACTACGAGCAGTACTTC. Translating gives CASRSGTGADYEQYF. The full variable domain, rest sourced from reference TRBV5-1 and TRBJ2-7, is KAGVTQTPRYLIKTRGQQVTLSCSPISGHRSVSWYQQTPGQGLQFLFEYFSETQRNKGNFPGRFSGRQFSNSRSEMNVSTLELGDSALYLCASRSGTGADYEQYFGPGTRLTVT.

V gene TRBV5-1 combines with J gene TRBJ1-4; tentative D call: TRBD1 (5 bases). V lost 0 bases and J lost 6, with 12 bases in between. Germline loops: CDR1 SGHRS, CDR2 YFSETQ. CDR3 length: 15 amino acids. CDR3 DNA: TGCGCCAGCAGCTTGGTCCCAGGGCTTGATGAAAAACTGTTTTTT. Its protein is CASSLVPGLDEKLFF.

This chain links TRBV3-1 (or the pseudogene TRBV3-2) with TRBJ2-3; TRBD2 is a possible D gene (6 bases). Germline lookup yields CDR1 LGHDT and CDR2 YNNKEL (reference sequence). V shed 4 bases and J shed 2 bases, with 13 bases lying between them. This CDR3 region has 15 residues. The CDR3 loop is CASSPSGRDTDTQYF. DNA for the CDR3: TGTGCCAGCAGCCCCAGCGGGCGAGACACAGATACGCAGTATTTT.

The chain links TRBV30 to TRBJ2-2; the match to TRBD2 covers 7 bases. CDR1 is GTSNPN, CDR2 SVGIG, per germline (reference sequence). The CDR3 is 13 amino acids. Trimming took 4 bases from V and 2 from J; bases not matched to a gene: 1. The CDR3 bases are TGTGCCTGGACGGGGGGAAACACCGGGGAGCTGTTTTTT. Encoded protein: CAWTGGNTGELFF.

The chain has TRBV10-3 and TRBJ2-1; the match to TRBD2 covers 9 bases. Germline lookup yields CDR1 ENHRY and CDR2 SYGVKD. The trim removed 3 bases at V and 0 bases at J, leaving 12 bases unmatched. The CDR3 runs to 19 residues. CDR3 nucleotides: TGTGCCATCAGTGACCCGACTAGCGGACTCACTAGCTCCTACAATGAGCAGTTCTTC. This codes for CAISDPTSGLTSSYNEQFF.

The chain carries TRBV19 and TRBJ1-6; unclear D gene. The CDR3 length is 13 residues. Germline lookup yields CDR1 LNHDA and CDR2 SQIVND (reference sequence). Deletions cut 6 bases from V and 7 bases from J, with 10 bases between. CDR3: CASSPSGNSPLHF. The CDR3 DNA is TGTGCCAGTAGCCCCAGTGGGAATTCACCCCTCCACTTT.

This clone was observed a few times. CDR3 in amino acids: CASSSSGGTDTQYF. Here the CDR3 DNA reads TGTGCCAGCAGTAGTAGCGGGGGCACAGATACGCAGTATTTT. The chain recombines TRBV3-1 (or the pseudogene TRBV3-2) with TRBJ2-3; 8 nucleotides match TRBD2. V lost 6 bases and J lost 1; bases outside the gene matches: 3. The CDR3 has 14 residues. Looked up from germline, CDR1 is LGHDT and CDR2 is YNNKEL (reference sequence).

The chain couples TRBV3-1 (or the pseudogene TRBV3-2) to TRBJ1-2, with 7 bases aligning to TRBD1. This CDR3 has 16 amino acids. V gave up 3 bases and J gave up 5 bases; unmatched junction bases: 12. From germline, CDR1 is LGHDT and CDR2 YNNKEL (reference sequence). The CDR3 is CASSHNRLRGPYGYTF. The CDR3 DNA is TGTGCCAGCAGCCACAATCGTTTAAGGGGGCCGTATGGCTACACCTTC.

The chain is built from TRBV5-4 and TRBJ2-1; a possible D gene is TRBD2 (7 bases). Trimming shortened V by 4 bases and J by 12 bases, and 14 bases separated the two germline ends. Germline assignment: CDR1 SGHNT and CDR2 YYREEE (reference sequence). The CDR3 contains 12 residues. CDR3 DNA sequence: TGTGCCAGCAGCCGAGGGGGGGCGGGGCAGTTCTTC. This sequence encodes CASSRGGAGQFF.